Listed here is a single T cell receptor (beta chain). The antigen is undetermined. The V end was cut by 8 bases, the J end by 0 bases, with 16 bases between. Germline loops: CDR1 MNHEY, CDR2 SMNVEV (reference sequence). The CDR3 totals 15 residues. In the sorted-subset replicate PCRs, 150 to 250 ng DNA, 25,000 to 30,000 T cell genomes, was used. Per the original methods: Junction-only sequences produced by ImmunoSEQ had no quality scores, so filtering differed. Clones were read by immunoSEQ multiplex PCR, and TCRdb kept only the in-frame ones, dropping some. Clonal size and the V and J genes are those of that table, whereas D and trimming came from the DNA. The profile covers about 2 million clones, with about 95% appearing a single time and around 1% taken by the ten largest. The naive CD8 subset, CD45RO-negative cells positively selected for CCR7, excluded terminally differentiated effector memory CD45RA+ cells.

This sample was taken from a study of shared clonotypes between healthy human individuals. Broader study findings: Among donors, the sharing of clonotypes was expected to be influenced by sequencing depth. Naive subsets usually exceeded memory subsets in estimated richness.

This sequence was found in a young man in good health. Sequencing used naive CD8+ T cells sorted from blood. The V gene is TRBV27, the J gene TRBJ1-2, with D unclear. The CDR3, as DNA: TGTGCCAGCGCTCCATGGACGGTAGCTAACTATGGCTACACCTTC. It is translated as CASAPWTVANYGYTF.